This is a list of T cell receptor beta chains from one sample in a study of T cells in Graves' hyperthyroidism and ophthalmopathy. One entry per CDR3 protein results from TCRdb running MiXCR on the multiplex PCR reads. The sample comprises more than 300,000 distinct CDR3 sequences, approximately 14% of which are singletons, and roughly 9.6% rests with the top ten. Input material: blood. The receptors stem from a woman aged 60-75 years with Graves' hyperthyroidism. Both conserved end residues are part of each CDR3. D genes are given only for firm matches. Size is stated for part of the rows, as once, few or many counts, or as a class when the clone is expanded.

clone_size: many; d_call: TRBD2; v_call: TRBV18; j_call: TRBJ2-7; cdr3_nt: TGTGCCAGCTCACCGGGGGCGGGAGGGGTCTACGAGCAGTACTTC; cdr3_aa: CASSPGAGGVYEQYF
clone_size: many; d_call: -; v_call: TRBV5-1; j_call: TRBJ1-4; cdr3_nt: TGCGCCAGCAGCCCCGGTAGGGGGGCTAATGAAAAACTGTTTTTT; cdr3_aa: CASSPGRGANEKLFF
clone_size: many; d_call: -; v_call: TRBV3-1; j_call: TRBJ2-7; cdr3_nt: TGTGCCAGCAGCCAAGAGTCTATGCCCTACGAGCAGTACTTC; cdr3_aa: CASSQESMPYEQYF
clone_size: many; d_call: TRBD2; v_call: TRBV29-1; j_call: TRBJ2-1; cdr3_nt: TGCAGCGTTCAGGCTAGCGGGATTGAGCAGTTCTTC; cdr3_aa: CSVQASGIEQFF
clone_size: many; d_call: TRBD1; v_call: TRBV12-5; j_call: TRBJ1-1; cdr3_nt: TGTGCTAGTGGACCGGGACAGATGAACACTGAAGCTTTCTTT; cdr3_aa: CASGPGQMNTEAFF
clone_size: many; d_call: TRBD1; v_call: TRBV20-1; j_call: TRBJ2-7; cdr3_nt: TGCAGTGCTATACCTCAGGGGGACCACGAGCAGTACTTC; cdr3_aa: CSAIPQGDHEQYF
clone_size: many; d_call: -; v_call: TRBV7-2; j_call: TRBJ1-1; cdr3_nt: TGTGCCAGCAGAGACAACCCGCTGAACACTGAAGCTTTCTTT; cdr3_aa: CASRDNPLNTEAFF
clone_size: many; d_call: -; v_call: TRBV20-1; j_call: TRBJ2-7; cdr3_nt: TGCAGTGCTAACCAGATTTCCGGGGAGCAGTACTTC; cdr3_aa: CSANQISGEQYF
clone_size: many; d_call: -; v_call: TRBV28; j_call: TRBJ1-4; cdr3_nt: TGTGCCAGCAGCCTTAGGAGTGAAAAACTGTTTTTT; cdr3_aa: CASSLRSEKLFF
clone_size: few; d_call: TRBD2; v_call: TRBV3-1; j_call: TRBJ2-3; cdr3_nt: TGTGCCAGCAGCCAAGATCCCCGACTAGCGGGAGGCTCAGATACGCAGTATTTT; cdr3_aa: CASSQDPRLAGGSDTQYF
clone_size: -; d_call: TRBD2; v_call: TRBV6-5; j_call: TRBJ2-3; cdr3_nt: TGTGCCAGCAGTTACCAGGCCCCGGGAGGGGGCACAGATACGCAGTATTTT; cdr3_aa: CASSYQAPGGGTDTQYF
clone_size: few; d_call: TRBD1; v_call: TRBV29-1; j_call: TRBJ2-1; cdr3_nt: TGCAGCGTTATACAGGGGGACAGTGAGCAGTTCTTC; cdr3_aa: CSVIQGDSEQFF
clone_size: many; d_call: -; v_call: TRBV6-6; j_call: TRBJ2-3; cdr3_nt: TGTGCCAGCAGTGACTCGAGTTTTTCCACAGATACGCAGTATTTT; cdr3_aa: CASSDSSFSTDTQYF
clone_size: many; d_call: TRBD2; v_call: TRBV7-3; j_call: TRBJ2-1; cdr3_nt: TGTGCCAGCAGCTTAATCGTAGCGGGGCCTCCCTACAATGAGCAGTTCTTC; cdr3_aa: CASSLIVAGPPYNEQFF
clone_size: many; d_call: TRBD2; v_call: TRBV20-1; j_call: TRBJ2-3; cdr3_nt: TGCAGTGCTAGGTCCGGGACTAGCGGGAGTTTGAATACGCAGTATTTT; cdr3_aa: CSARSGTSGSLNTQYF
clone_size: -; d_call: -; v_call: TRBV7-9; j_call: TRBJ2-7; cdr3_nt: TGTGCCAGCAGTTCCGGGGCGGGCTACGAGCAGTACTTC; cdr3_aa: CASSSGAGYEQYF
clone_size: -; d_call: -; v_call: TRBV29-1; j_call: TRBJ2-4; cdr3_nt: TGCAGCGTTGTGCCTAGCGTGGCCAAAAACATTCAGTACTTC; cdr3_aa: CSVVPSVAKNIQYF
clone_size: -; d_call: -; v_call: TRBV11-2; j_call: TRBJ1-2; cdr3_nt: TGTGCCAGCAGCCAAGGGACATCTTACAACACCTTC; cdr3_aa: CASSQGTSYNTF
clone_size: -; d_call: TRBD2; v_call: TRBV28; j_call: TRBJ2-1; cdr3_nt: TGTGCCAGCAGTTTATGGCGACTAGCGGAATTCAATGAGCAGTTCTTC; cdr3_aa: CASSLWRLAEFNEQFF
clone_size: many; d_call: -; v_call: TRBV5-1; j_call: TRBJ1-2; cdr3_nt: TGCGCCAGCAGCCTTGACCAACACCAGGGCTACACCTTC; cdr3_aa: CASSLDQHQGYTF
clone_size: -; d_call: TRBD2; v_call: TRBV7-9; j_call: TRBJ2-1; cdr3_nt: TGTGCCAGCAGCCCACAGACTAGCGGCAATGAGCAGTTCTTC; cdr3_aa: CASSPQTSGNEQFF
clone_size: -; d_call: TRBD2; v_call: TRBV4-1; j_call: TRBJ2-7; cdr3_nt: TGCGCCAGCAGCTTTAGCGGGAGGGCCTCCTACGAGCAGTACTTC; cdr3_aa: CASSFSGRASYEQYF
clone_size: few; d_call: -; v_call: TRBV24-1; j_call: TRBJ2-7; cdr3_nt: TGTGCCACCATGGACAGATCCTACGAGCAGTACTTC; cdr3_aa: CATMDRSYEQYF
clone_size: many; d_call: -; v_call: TRBV3-1; j_call: TRBJ1-3; cdr3_nt: TGTGCCAGCAGCCAAGAAGAGTTAATGACAACACGAGGAAACACCATATATTTT; cdr3_aa: CASSQEELMTTRGNTIYF
clone_size: -; d_call: -; v_call: TRBV7-9; j_call: TRBJ1-1; cdr3_nt: TGTGCCAGCAGCGAGGAGGGGGTTGGCACTGAAGCTTTCTTT; cdr3_aa: CASSEEGVGTEAFF
clone_size: many; d_call: -; v_call: TRBV3-1; j_call: TRBJ1-1; cdr3_nt: TGTGCCAGCAGCACGTCCCGGGACGGGAACACTGAAGCTTTCTTT; cdr3_aa: CASSTSRDGNTEAFF
clone_size: few; d_call: -; v_call: TRBV7-9; j_call: TRBJ2-5; cdr3_nt: TGTGCCAGCAGTAGATTCCTGGGGGCAGTTCAAGAGACCCAGTACTTC; cdr3_aa: CASSRFLGAVQETQYF
clone_size: many; d_call: -; v_call: TRBV12-3/TRBV12-4; j_call: TRBJ1-5; cdr3_nt: TGTGCCAGCAGACAACTGACTGGGTCGGATGGCAATCAGCCCCAGCATTTT; cdr3_aa: CASRQLTGSDGNQPQHF
clone_size: many; d_call: TRBD2; v_call: TRBV20-1; j_call: TRBJ2-5; cdr3_nt: TGCAGTGCGTTACCGGGACTAGCGGGACAAGAGACCCAGTACTTC; cdr3_aa: CSALPGLAGQETQYF
clone_size: many; d_call: -; v_call: TRBV28; j_call: TRBJ2-1; cdr3_nt: TGTGCCAGCAGTTCCAGGGCGCTGGATGAGCAGTTCTTC; cdr3_aa: CASSSRALDEQFF
clone_size: many; d_call: -; v_call: TRBV28; j_call: TRBJ1-1; cdr3_nt: TGTGCCAGCAGAATCCCAGGCGGGGGTATGAACACTGAAGCTTTCTTT; cdr3_aa: CASRIPGGGMNTEAFF
clone_size: many; d_call: -; v_call: TRBV5-1; j_call: TRBJ1-1; cdr3_nt: TGCGCCAGCGGGGGGAGATACACTGAAGCTTTCTTT; cdr3_aa: CASGGRYTEAFF
clone_size: few; d_call: TRBD2; v_call: TRBV11-3; j_call: TRBJ2-1; cdr3_nt: TGTGCCAGCAGCTTGAGGGCTAGCGGATCCAATGAGCAGTTCTTC; cdr3_aa: CASSLRASGSNEQFF
clone_size: many; d_call: -; v_call: TRBV6-1; j_call: TRBJ2-6; cdr3_nt: TGTGCCAGCTGCAGCCTCCCCTCTGGGGCCAACGTCCTGACTTTC; cdr3_aa: CASCSLPSGANVLTF
clone_size: once; d_call: -; v_call: TRBV19; j_call: TRBJ1-5; cdr3_nt: TGTGCCAGTAGGTTAATGGGGGCAAGCAATCAGCCCCAGCATTTT; cdr3_aa: CASRLMGASNQPQHF
clone_size: many; d_call: -; v_call: TRBV3-1; j_call: TRBJ1-1; cdr3_nt: TGTGCCAGCAGCCTCCGGGCAAGGGGCGCTGAAGCTTTCTTT; cdr3_aa: CASSLRARGAEAFF
clone_size: many; d_call: TRBD1; v_call: TRBV20-1; j_call: TRBJ2-2; cdr3_nt: TGCAGTGCCCCCTCCCCCGGAGGACAGGGGGCGAGAACCGGGGAGCTGTTTTTT; cdr3_aa: CSAPSPGGQGARTGELFF
clone_size: -; d_call: -; v_call: TRBV5-5; j_call: TRBJ2-7; cdr3_nt: TGTGCCAGCAGCCCCATACCCCGCGGCCGAGACTACGAGCAGTACTTC; cdr3_aa: CASSPIPRGRDYEQYF
clone_size: many; d_call: -; v_call: TRBV12-3/TRBV12-4; j_call: TRBJ2-1; cdr3_nt: TGTGCCAGCAGTAATGGGATCCCTCCCTCTATCGAGCAGTTCTTC; cdr3_aa: CASSNGIPPSIEQFF
clone_size: many; d_call: -; v_call: TRBV20-1; j_call: TRBJ2-3; cdr3_nt: TGCAGTACGGGGGGCCTCACAGATACGCAGTATTTT; cdr3_aa: CSTGGLTDTQYF
clone_size: many; d_call: TRBD1; v_call: TRBV27; j_call: TRBJ2-1; cdr3_nt: TGTGCCAGCAGTTTCGGACAGGGGAATAATGAGCAGTTCTTC; cdr3_aa: CASSFGQGNNEQFF
clone_size: -; d_call: TRBD1; v_call: TRBV24-1; j_call: TRBJ2-7; cdr3_nt: TGTGCCACCAGTGATTCAGGCGGACAGGGGTTCTACGAGCAGTACTTC; cdr3_aa: CATSDSGGQGFYEQYF
clone_size: many; d_call: TRBD2; v_call: TRBV18; j_call: TRBJ2-7; cdr3_nt: TGTGCCAGCTCACCGACTAGCGGGTACCACGAGCAGTACTTC; cdr3_aa: CASSPTSGYHEQYF
clone_size: -; d_call: TRBD2; v_call: TRBV19; j_call: TRBJ2-7; cdr3_nt: TGTGCCAGTAGTACAGCGGGAGGGCGGTCCTACGAGCAGTACTTC; cdr3_aa: CASSTAGGRSYEQYF
clone_size: many; d_call: -; v_call: TRBV5-1; j_call: TRBJ2-3; cdr3_nt: TGCGCCAGCCAAAATTCGGCAGATACGCAGTATTTT; cdr3_aa: CASQNSADTQYF
clone_size: -; d_call: -; v_call: TRBV10-3; j_call: TRBJ2-2; cdr3_nt: TGTGCCATCAGTGAGTACGGCGGGCCGAGCACCGGGGAGCTGTTTTTT; cdr3_aa: CAISEYGGPSTGELFF
clone_size: -; d_call: -; v_call: TRBV7-8; j_call: TRBJ2-4; cdr3_nt: TGTGCCAGCAGCTTAGTTATGCGGGGTGGACCCCTAGCCAAAAACATTCAGTACTTC; cdr3_aa: CASSLVMRGGPLAKNIQYF
clone_size: -; d_call: TRBD1; v_call: TRBV7-3; j_call: TRBJ1-5; cdr3_nt: TGCGCCAGCAGCCATTCCGGACAGGGGGCGATCAATCAGCCCCAGCATTTT; cdr3_aa: CASSHSGQGAINQPQHF
clone_size: many; d_call: -; v_call: TRBV6-1; j_call: TRBJ1-5; cdr3_nt: TGTGCCAGCAGCGCCGGATCTCAGAATCAGCCCCAGCATTTT; cdr3_aa: CASSAGSQNQPQHF